The 12 T cell receptor beta chains below were found in one sample sequenced in a study of post-analysis software for immune sequencing data. The study's findings and limits: The five TRBV segments detected at higher frequency in patients than in controls included TRBV5-6, TRBV5-1 and TRBV20-1.

Built from TCR beta cDNA, the libraries had unique molecular identifiers in them. TCRdb used MiXCR to reprocess the PCR reads, holding one entry per CDR3 protein. The table records 820,000 or so distinct CDR3 sequences, approximately 53% of them present only once. These receptors lack a known antigen. The material sequenced was blood. The receptors derive from a girl aged 5-17 years with multiple sclerosis.

This clonotype occurred once. J is TRBJ2-4 and V is TRBV12-3 or TRBV12-4; no clear D gene. The last part of the DNA fits TRBJ2-7 better; the J call may be wrong. The CDR3 length is 12 residues. The CDR3 sequence: CASSFRRVEQYF. CDR3 bases: TGTGCCAGCAGTTTTCGTAGGGTCGAGCAGTACTTC.

The sample holds a few counts of this clonotype. No conserved phenylalanine or tryptophan is present at the end of the CDR3, so a read error is the likely explanation. The V gene is TRBV7-6, the J gene TRBJ1-5, with a possible D match to TRBD1 (6 bases). CDR1 SGHVS and CDR2 FNYEAQ come from the germline V gene. The CDR3 spans 14 residues. Trimming left V 8 bases short and J 4 bases short, with 15 bases between. CDR3 in DNA: TGTGCCAGCGGGGCGGGACACCTAAATCAGCCCCAGCATTGT. It yields the protein CASGAGHLNQPQHC.

The chain carries TRBV3-1 and TRBJ1-6; D not resolved. Trimming took off 0 bases at V and 7 bases at J, with 7 bases between the two ends. Germline assignment: CDR1 LGHDT and CDR2 YNNKEL (reference sequence). The CDR3 spans 14 residues. The DNA of the CDR3 is TGTGCCAGCAGCCAAGAACAGATAAATTCACCCCTCCACTTT. Protein: CASSQEQINSPLHF.

This chain connects TRBV6-5 to TRBJ1-4; D is unresolved. Germline CDR1 and CDR2: MNHEY and SVGAGI. The V end lost 3 bases, the J end lost 7 bases, and 36 bases lay between the germline ends. The CDR3 spans 22 residues. As DNA, the CDR3 is TGTGCCAGCAGTTATATCCGAGTAGTCCGGACCGGGGATGAAGCAATAAGTGAAAAACTGTTTTTT. Translating it yields CASSYIRVVRTGDEAISEKLFF.

The V gene is TRBV6-2 or TRBV6-3, the J gene TRBJ1-1; no reliable D call. V shed 5 bases and J shed 11 bases, with 15 bases lying between them. This CDR3 is 12 amino acids long. Germline loops: CDR1 MNHEY, CDR2 SVGEGT. CDR3 nucleotide sequence: TGTGCCAGCAGTAAAGTTCGGGGTGACGCTTTCTTT. This encodes CASSKVRGDAFF.

The V call is TRBV20-1, the J call TRBJ2-5, with D unresolved. The J call is doubtful: the DNA matches TRBJ2-7 better. CDR3 length equals 13 residues. CDR1 is DFQATT, CDR2 SNEGSKA, per germline (reference sequence). The CDR3 reads CSARGPVQYEQYF. In nucleotides, the CDR3 is TGCAGTGCTCGAGGTCCAGTTCAGTACGAGCAGTACTTC.

The sample holds one count of this clonotype. The chain joins TRBV19 to TRBJ1-1; D may be TRBD1 (6 bases). V lost 3 bases and J lost 5, with 22 bases in between. Looked up from germline, CDR1 is LNHDA and CDR2 is SQIVND (reference sequence). The CDR3 has 17 amino acids. Here the CDR3 reads CASSMVGWGAVGTEAFF. CDR3 nucleotides: TGTGCCAGTAGTATGGTCGGGTGGGGGGCGGTTGGGACTGAAGCTTTCTTT. Looking up the rest from reference TRBV19 and TRBJ1-1 gives the full variable domain: DGGITQSPKYLFRKEGQNVTLSCEQNLNHDAMYWYRQDPGQGLRLIYYSQIVNDFQKGDIAEGYSVSREKKESFPLTVTSAQKNPTAFYLCASSMVGWGAVGTEAFFGQGTRLTVV.

This clonotype appeared a few times. This chain connects TRBV29-1 to TRBJ2-5; the D is unclear. V gave up 0 bases and J gave up 7 bases, with 18 bases separating them. Germline V CDR1 and CDR2: SQVTM, ANQGSEA. The CDR3 is 15 residues long. CDR3 amino acids: CSVEDWSSLIGTQYF. The CDR3 coding sequence is TGCAGCGTTGAAGATTGGAGCAGTTTGATCGGGACCCAGTACTTC.

This chain connects TRBV20-1 to TRBJ2-5, with D tentatively TRBD2 (6 bases). V lost 1 base, J lost 4 bases, and 19 bases lay in between. Looked up from germline, CDR1 is DFQATT and CDR2 is SNEGSKA (reference sequence). The CDR3 contains 16 residues. CDR3 DNA: TGCAGTGCTAGAGCTAGGGCTAGCGTCACGGGAGAGACCCAGTACTTC. This gives the protein CSARARASVTGETQYF.

A few counts support this clonotype. This chain connects TRBV5-1 to TRBJ2-1; D possibly corresponds to TRBD2 (6 bases). Germline V gene sequence: CDR1 SGHRS, CDR2 YFSETQ. This CDR3 spans 17 amino acids. V lost 4 bases and J lost 10, with 27 bases in between. In DNA form, the CDR3 reads TGCGCCAGCAGCCCGAAGGGGCCGGGAGCCCTATCGGGGGAGCAGTTCTTC. Translation gives CASSPKGPGALSGEQFF.

Only one count was recorded for this clonotype. This chain joins TRBV5-1 and TRBJ2-5; the match to TRBD2 covers 8 bases. The CDR3 contains 15 residues. The V gene end was trimmed by 1 base and the J gene end by 5 bases; junction bases not matched to a gene: 7. The V gene's germline CDR1 is SGHRS and CDR2 YFSETQ. CDR3 bases: TGCGCCAGCAGCTTGAATAGCGGGGCATACGAGACCCAGTACTTC. Translated: CASSLNSGAYETQYF.

This clonotype showed up just a few times. The chain uses TRBV29-1 and TRBJ2-3; a possible D gene is TRBD1 (7 bases). CDR3 length: 15 residues. V lost 5 bases and J lost 2, with 17 bases in between. The germline V gene has CDR1 SQVTM and CDR2 ANQGSEA. The CDR3 sequence is CSVNVGGQLTDTQYF. In nucleotides, the CDR3 is TGCAGCGTTAACGTGGGGGGACAGCTCACAGATACGCAGTATTTT.